A selection of T cell receptor beta chains follows, all from one sample in a study of T cell responses to AZD1222 COVID-19 vaccine. Only in-frame clones appear in the TCRdb table, and some are missing; sequencing was by immunoSEQ multiplex PCR. Of under 100,000 clones listed, 80% to 90% were seen once; the top ten hold less than 20%. Material: peripheral blood, obtained on day 0 of AZD1222 vaccination. The receptors shown here come from an adult in good health. CDR3s include the opening cysteine and the closing phenylalanine or tryptophan. Each record gives: J gene, V gene, clone size, D gene, CDR3 protein, CDR3 DNA. A D gene is named only where the DNA matches it firmly. Where a row states a size, it is once, few, many or the class of an expanded clone; other rows omit it.

>TRBJ2-3|TRBV6-4|NA|TRBD2
CAAGSGHTDTQYF
TGTGCCGCGGGTAGCGGGCACACAGATACGCAGTATTTT
>TRBJ2-7|TRBV5-1|NA|TRBD2
CASRLSSGPYEQYF
TGCGCCAGCAGACTCTCTAGCGGGCCCTACGAGCAGTACTTC
>TRBJ2-4|TRBV3-1/TRBV3-2|NA|TRBD2
CASSRAGGGDIQYF
TGTGCCAGCAGCCGGGCGGGGGGCGGAGACATTCAGTACTTC
>TRBJ2-3|TRBV5-1|NA|NA
CASSMGSSSSTDTQYF
TGCGCCAGCTCTATGGGGTCAAGCTCTAGCACAGATACGCAGTATTTT
>TRBJ2-7|TRBV5-1|NA|NA
CASREGSYEQYF
TGCGCCAGCAGAGAGGGGTCCTACGAGCAGTACTTC
>TRBJ2-7|TRBV10-1|once|NA
CASGSPVLISTSYEQYF
TGCGCCAGCGGGTCTCCGGTACTAATTTCCACCTCCTACGAGCAGTACTTC
>TRBJ2-7|TRBV19|many|TRBD2
CASSILLAGEQYF
TGTGCCAGTAGTATCCTACTAGCGGGAGAGCAGTACTTC
>TRBJ1-5|TRBV5-5|NA|NA
CASSLVSQGNNQPQHF
TGTGCCAGCAGCTTGGTCAGTCAAGGGAACAATCAGCCCCAGCATTTT
>TRBJ2-1|TRBV28|NA|TRBD2
CASAGVGNEQFF
TGTGCCAGTGCGGGAGTGGGCAATGAGCAGTTCTTC
>TRBJ2-2|TRBV7-9|NA|NA
CAQAAGELFF
TGTGCCCAGGCGGCCGGGGAGCTGTTTTTT
>TRBJ2-7|TRBV4-1|NA|NA
CASSQVSAYEQYF
TGCGCCAGCAGCCAAGTTTCGGCCTACGAGCAGTACTTC
>TRBJ1-6|TRBV10-3|few|NA
CAISNDRLLKGVDSPLHF
TGTGCCATCAGTAACGACAGGCTCCTAAAGGGGGTCGATTCACCCCTCCACTTT
>TRBJ2-5|TRBV19|NA|NA
CASMDRGGEKAQYF
TGTGCCAGTATGGATCGTGGAGGGGAAAAGGCCCAGTACTTC
>TRBJ1-2|TRBV5-5|NA|NA
CASSLAGKGVGYGYTF
TGTGCCAGCAGCTTGGCCGGTAAAGGGGTAGGGTATGGCTACACCTTC
>TRBJ1-5|TRBV12-3/TRBV12-4|NA|NA
CASNKKGNQPQHF
TGTGCCAGCAACAAAAAGGGGAATCAGCCCCAGCATTTT
>TRBJ2-2|TRBV6-5|NA|TRBD2
CATTSGDTGELFF
TGTGCCACGACTAGCGGGGACACCGGGGAGCTGTTTTTT
>TRBJ2-3|TRBV3-1/TRBV3-2|NA|TRBD2
CASSHQGGRGRIDTQYF
TGTGCCAGCAGCCACCAAGGCGGGAGGGGGCGCATCGATACGCAGTATTTT
>TRBJ2-7|TRBV24-1|NA|NA
CATSDPDRSPYEQYF
TGTGCCACCAGTGACCCCGACAGGAGTCCTTACGAGCAGTACTTC
>TRBJ2-2|TRBV27|NA|TRBD2
CASSLGTSGRGELFF
TGTGCCAGCAGTTTAGGGACTAGCGGGAGAGGGGAGCTGTTTTTT
>TRBJ1-1|TRBV19|NA|NA
CASTKWAILGTNTEAFF
TGTGCCAGCACCAAATGGGCCATCCTGGGGACGAACACTGAAGCTTTCTTT
>TRBJ1-2|TRBV6-2/TRBV6-3|NA|NA
CASSPSNYGYTF
TGTGCCAGCAGCCCGAGTAACTATGGCTACACCTTC
>TRBJ2-3|TRBV12-1|NA|NA
CASSFGGRGVVGTDTQYF
TGTGCCAGCAGCTTTGGGGGGCGGGGAGTGGTGGGCACAGATACGCAGTATTTT
>TRBJ1-1|TRBV3-1/TRBV3-2|few|NA
CAARGPTKAFF
TGTGCCGCCCGGGGGCCGACTAAAGCTTTCTTT
>TRBJ2-1|TRBV11-3|NA|TRBD2
CASSFKAGPYNEQFF
TGTGCCAGCAGCTTCAAAGCGGGGCCCTACAATGAGCAGTTCTTC
>TRBJ1-1|TRBV3-1/TRBV3-2|NA|NA
CASSQGGRRLNTEAFF
TGTGCCAGCAGCCAAGGAGGTCGGCGCCTGAACACTGAAGCTTTCTTT
>TRBJ1-1|TRBV3-1/TRBV3-2|NA|NA
CASSQDGWNTEAFF
TGTGCCAGCAGCCAAGACGGGTGGAACACTGAAGCTTTCTTT